The 19 T cell receptor beta chains presented below share a single source sample, sequenced in a study of vaccination and CD4 T cells after COVID-19 (dated by TCRdb to between 2021 and 2023). Library creation used PCR. Sequencing instrument: Illumina iSeq 100. DNA from cultured CD4+ T cells underwent TCR sequencing with the Oncomine TCR Beta short-read assay at the Johns Hopkins FTIC core. Using fastp at Q25 and MiXCR, TCRdb reprocessed the public reads and kept productive beta chains. Rows are unified per CDR3 protein, each entry keeping the most common DNA and genes. The sample yields more than 15,000 distinct CDR3 sequences; 20% to 30% were counted once. The top ten constitute 11% of the sample. What this sample's treatment or condition label stands for: approximately nine-day PBMC culture with coronavirus spike peptide pools or control peptides (ViraFEST assay). These TCRs are of unknown antigen specificity.

The sample comprised cultured CD4+ T cells from blood. Every receptor here comes from a human donor with COVID-19.

This clonotype was picked up a small number of times. The V call is TRBV30, the J call TRBJ1-1, with 7 bases matching TRBD1. Germline loops: CDR1 GTSNPN, CDR2 SVGIG (reference sequence). V lost 1 base, J lost 7 bases, and 3 bases stayed unmatched. This CDR3 comprises 12 residues. The CDR3 DNA sequence: TGTGCCTGGAGTGGACAGGGCCTTGAAGCTTTCTTT. Protein: CAWSGQGLEAFF. Together with reference TRBV30 and TRBJ1-1, the CDR3 gives the full variable domain: SQTIHQWPATLVQPVGSPLSLECTVEGTSNPNLYWYRQAAGRGLQLLFYSVGIGQISSEVPQNLSASRPQDRQFILSSKKLLLSDSGFYLCAWSGQGLEAFFGQGTRLTVV.

The chain uses TRBV29-1 and TRBJ1-2; no clear D. With 6 bases removed from V and 1 base from J, the gap between germline ends came to 12 bases. CDR1 SQVTM and CDR2 ANQGSEA come from the germline V gene. The CDR3 spans 13 residues. The CDR3 loop reads CSVVPGRNYGYTF. In DNA, the CDR3 is TGCAGCGTCGTACCCGGACGTAACTATGGCTACACCTTC.

This clonotype was detected a few times. One end of the junction fails to match germline, which may point to a read error. This chain links TRBV7-6 with TRBJ1-3; tentative D call: TRBD1 (5 bases). The CDR3 runs to 15 residues. The germline V gene has CDR1 SGHVS and CDR2 FNYEAQ. This CDR3 is CASSLDQGPGNTIYF. Here the CDR3 DNA reads TGTGCTAGCAGCTTAGATCAGGGCCCCGGAAACACCATATATTTT.

Only a few counts were recorded for this clonotype. V gene TRBV7-2 combines with J gene TRBJ1-2, with D unclear. Germline V gene data show CDR1 as SGHTA and CDR2 as FQGNSA. Trimming stripped 2 bases from V and 4 bases from J, with 8 bases between. The CDR3 length is 13 residues. CDR3 DNA: TGTGCCAGCAGCTTATCAGGAATCTATGGCTACACCTTC. Translated, it gives CASSLSGIYGYTF.

This clonotype has just a few counts. This chain connects TRBV5-4 to TRBJ2-1; 16 bases map to TRBD2. Germline V gene data show CDR1 as SGHNT and CDR2 as YYREEE (reference sequence). The CDR3 has 15 amino acids. V lost 4 bases, J lost 6 bases, and 1 base stayed unmatched. The DNA of the CDR3 is TGTGCCAGCAGCGGGACTAGCGGGGGGGTCAATGAGCAGTTCTTC. As protein: CASSGTSGGVNEQFF.

The chain joins TRBV7-9 to TRBJ2-7; maybe TRBD1 (5 bases). The V and J ends lost 3 bases and 4 bases respectively, with 16 bases between them. This CDR3 region has 15 residues. Germline lookup yields CDR1 SEHNR and CDR2 FQNEAQ (reference sequence). The CDR3 here is CASSFSGILGYEQYF. The CDR3 DNA follows: TGTGCCAGCAGCTTCTCAGGGATTTTAGGGTACGAGCAGTACTTC.

The chain recombines TRBV28 with TRBJ1-1; 7 bases agree with TRBD1. CDR3 length equals 14 residues. The V gene end was trimmed by 6 bases and the J gene end by 0 bases; junction bases not matched to a gene: 4. Germline V gene lookup returns CDR1 MDHEN and CDR2 SYDVKM. The chain's CDR3 is CASSSGQMNTEAFF. CDR3 nucleotide sequence: TGTGCCAGCAGCTCGGGACAGATGAACACTGAAGCTTTCTTT.

This clonotype was counted a few times. This chain uses TRBV12-3 or TRBV12-4 with TRBJ1-5; D may be TRBD1 (5 bases). This CDR3 spans 14 amino acids. The germline V and J ends were trimmed by 3 bases and 7 bases, with 13 bases remaining between them. CDR3 bases: TGTGCCAGCAGTTTTTCGCAGGGCGGGCAGCCCCAGCATTTT. This sequence encodes CASSFSQGGQPQHF.

The chain couples TRBV12-3 or TRBV12-4 to TRBJ1-1; D is undetermined. The CDR3 has 13 residues. V was clipped by 5 bases and J by 1 base, with 8 bases between them. As DNA, the CDR3 is TGTGCCAGCAGTGTCCAGAGGAACACTGAAGCTTTCTTT. Translating it yields CASSVQRNTEAFF.

The chain uses TRBV19 and TRBJ1-5, with D tentatively TRBD1 (5 bases). There are 15 residues in the CDR3. Per the germline V gene, CDR1 is LNHDA and CDR2 is SQIVND (reference sequence). Trimming left V 6 bases short and J 3 bases short, with 15 bases between. This CDR3 is CASSPTGLHNQPQHF. Written as DNA, the CDR3 is TGTGCCAGTAGCCCAACAGGCCTACACAATCAGCCCCAGCATTTT.

The gene calls are TRBV3-1 and TRBJ2-1, with TRBD2 identical over 9 bases. The CDR3 loop spans 14 amino acids. The V and J ends lost 8 bases and 6 bases, in that order; junction bases with no gene match: 8. The V gene's germline CDR1 is LGHDT and CDR2 YNNKEL (reference sequence). CDR3 loop: CASDRRGGVNEQFF. In DNA form, the CDR3 reads TGTGCCAGCGATAGGCGGGGGGGCGTCAATGAGCAGTTCTTC.

The rearrangement uses TRBV6-4 and TRBJ2-3, with 8 nucleotides matching TRBD2. CDR3 length equals 16 residues. The ends lost 0 bases at V and 4 bases at J; junction bases unmatched: 6. In germline, CDR1 is MRHNA, CDR2 SNTAGT. CDR3 nucleotide sequence: TGTGCCAGCAGTGACTCGAGCGGGGGTTCTCCAGATACGCAGTATTTT. Translating gives CASSDSSGGSPDTQYF.

This clonotype was detected only a few times. The chain recombines TRBV6-1 with TRBJ2-7, with D maybe TRBD1 (5 bases). The CDR3 extends over 12 amino acids. The ends were cut back, 7 bases at V and 2 bases at J, with 9 bases in the middle. Germline CDR1 is MNHNS and CDR2 is SASEGT. The CDR3 DNA reads as TGTGCCAGCACGAGACAGCCCTACGAGCAGTACTTC. This sequence encodes CASTRQPYEQYF.

In this sample, this clonotype turned up a few times. The chain uses TRBV19 and TRBJ1-6; 9 bases agree with TRBD1. The CDR3 is made up of 14 amino acids. The junction had 7 bases not matched to a gene; V was cut back by 7 bases and J by 9 bases. Germline values: CDR1 LNHDA, CDR2 SQIVND (reference sequence). CDR3 protein: CASKTGTGTSPLHF. Here the CDR3 DNA reads TGTGCCAGTAAGACCGGGACAGGGACTTCACCCCTCCACTTT. The complete variable domain, with remaining parts taken from reference TRBV19 and TRBJ1-6, reads DGGITQSPKYLFRKEGQNVTLSCEQNLNHDAMYWYRQDPGQGLRLIYYSQIVNDFQKGDIAEGYSVSREKKESFPLTVTSAQKNPTAFYLCASKTGTGTSPLHFGNGTRLTVT.

This clonotype was counted between two and nine times. The chain has TRBV6-1 and TRBJ2-7; maybe TRBD2 (7 bases). V shed 7 bases and J shed 2 bases, with 18 bases lying between them. The CDR3 contains 15 residues. Germline V gene sequence: CDR1 MNHNS, CDR2 SASEGT. The CDR3 here is CASTMGGAGAYEQYF. In DNA, the CDR3 is TGTGCCAGCACTATGGGGGGGGCAGGGGCCTACGAGCAGTACTTC.

This chain joins TRBV20-1 and TRBJ2-5; D call uncertain. Germline lookup yields CDR1 DFQATT and CDR2 SNEGSKA (reference sequence). Trimming pared 2 bases from V and 2 bases from J, leaving 15 bases between. The length of the CDR3 is 15 residues. The CDR3 coding sequence is TGCAGTGCTAGAACATCGGCAGGAAGGCAAGAGACCCAGTACTTC. Its protein product is CSARTSAGRQETQYF.

CDR3 nucleotides: TGTGCCAGCAGCTCAGGACAAGCGGGGCGGAACACCGGGGAGCTGTTTTTT. It specifies CASSSGQAGRNTGELFF. V gene TRBV5-4 combines with J gene TRBJ2-2, with TRBD2 identical over 7 bases. The CDR3 is 17 residues long. V trimming: 3 bases; J trimming: 1 base; junction bases outside the gene matches: 9. From germline, CDR1 is SGHNT and CDR2 YYREEE (reference sequence).

The V gene is TRBV19, the J gene TRBJ2-1, with TRBD2 identical over 11 bases. The junction had 6 bases not matched to a gene; V was cut back by 6 bases and J by 2 bases. Germline loops: CDR1 LNHDA, CDR2 SQIVND (reference sequence). The CDR3 sequence is 16 residues long. The chain's CDR3 is CASRETSGTPYNEQFF. The DNA for the CDR3 is TGTGCCAGTAGGGAGACTAGCGGGACCCCCTACAATGAGCAGTTCTTC.

This clonotype was observed a few times. The rearrangement joins TRBV4-1 to TRBJ1-1, with D uncertain. Trimming left V 0 bases short and J 0 bases short, with 11 bases between. CDR1 MGHRA and CDR2 YSYEKL come from the germline V gene. The length of the CDR3 is 16 residues. The CDR3 spells CASSQDSGLLNTEAFF. For the CDR3, the DNA is TGCGCCAGCAGCCAAGATTCCGGCCTCCTGAACACTGAAGCTTTCTTT.